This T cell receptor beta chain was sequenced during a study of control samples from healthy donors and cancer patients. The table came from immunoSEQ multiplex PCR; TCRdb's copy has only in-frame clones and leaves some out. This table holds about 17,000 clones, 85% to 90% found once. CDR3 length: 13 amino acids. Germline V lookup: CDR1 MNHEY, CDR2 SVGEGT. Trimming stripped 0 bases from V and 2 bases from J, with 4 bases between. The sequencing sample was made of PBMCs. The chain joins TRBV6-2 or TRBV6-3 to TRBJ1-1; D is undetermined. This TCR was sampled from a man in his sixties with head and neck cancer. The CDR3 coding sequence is TGTGCCAGCAGTTACTCGAGTAACACTGAAGCTTTCTTT. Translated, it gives CASSYSSNTEAFF.